This T cell receptor beta chain was sequenced in a study of Graves' ophthalmopathy and Graves' hyperthyroidism. The study amplified TCR beta CDR3 regions using RNA transcripts. After a first-round RT-PCR with HTBI primers, a second-round multiplex PCR was run. TCRdb recomputed calls from the multiplex PCR reads with MiXCR, one row per CDR3 protein. The table records around 1.1 million distinct CDR3 sequences, 35% to 40% of them present only once. The CDR3 consists of 13 residues. CDR1 SQVTM and CDR2 ANQGSEA come from the germline V gene. This clonotype was found a few times. Its antigen remains unknown. Pregnant or lactating patients and those with other autoimmune diseases or uncontrolled infections were excluded. Clinical symptoms, serum thyroxine, TRAb, thyroid ultrasound and orbital computed tomography formed the basis of diagnosis. Study results and limitations: Blood shared most expanded thyroid clonotypes above 0.001 frequency. Using a 13-signature model, the authors split ophthalmopathy from stable hyperthyroidism, with around 85% sensitivity and 81.08% specificity.

The rearrangement joins TRBV29-1 to TRBJ2-7; 8 nucleotides match TRBD1. The J call is in doubt because the DNA end fits TRBJ2-1 better. The sample consisted of peripheral blood or thyroid tissue (not recorded which). This receptor was identified in an adult man with Graves' hyperthyroidism. This CDR3 is CSVSQGAGNEQFF. Here the CDR3 DNA reads TGCAGCGTTAGTCAGGGGGCAGGCAATGAGCAGTTCTTC.